These T cell receptor beta chains were read from a single sample in a study of beta chain features in type 1 diabetes. Sequencing used immunoSEQ multiplex PCR; TCRdb keeps in-frame clones, though not all of them. This sample carries about 270,000 clones, roughly an eighth of them seen once, and the ten largest clones take around 0.016%. Sequencing input: naive CD4+ T cells from blood. Receptors were obtained from a man younger than 45 with type 1 diabetes. CDR3s include the opening cysteine and the closing phenylalanine or tryptophan. Each record gives: J gene, clone size, D gene, V gene, CDR3 protein, CDR3 DNA. A D gene is named only where the DNA matches it firmly. A clone size is listed for some rows: how often the clone was seen (once, few, many), or a class if it is expanded.

>TRBJ2-7|NA|NA|TRBV6-6
CASKLGLRFHEQYF
TGTGCCAGCAAGCTGGGACTGCGGTTCCACGAGCAGTACTTC
>TRBJ2-1|NA|TRBD2|TRBV23-1
CASSQWCGGRYNEQFF
TGCGCCAGCAGTCAATGGTGCGGGGGTAGGTACAATGAGCAGTTCTTC
>TRBJ2-3|few|TRBD2|TRBV19
CASSPWTSGFTDTQYF
TGTGCCAGTAGTCCCTGGACTAGCGGATTCACAGATACGCAGTATTTT
>TRBJ2-2|NA|NA|TRBV7-2
CASSLLGQTSTGELFF
TGTGCCAGCAGCCTCTTGGGGCAGACTTCTACCGGGGAGCTGTTTTTT
>TRBJ2-1|few|TRBD2|TRBV18
CASSPPRTSGMVNEQFF
TGTGCCAGCTCACCACCCCGGACTAGCGGGATGGTGAATGAGCAGTTCTTC
>TRBJ2-7|few|TRBD1|TRBV29-1
CSVGDRDEQYF
TGCAGCGTGGGAGACAGGGACGAGCAGTACTTC
>TRBJ2-5|few|NA|TRBV7-8
CASTIGRFRETQYF
TGTGCCAGCACTATAGGGAGGTTCCGAGAGACCCAGTACTTC
>TRBJ1-1|NA|TRBD1|TRBV29-1
CSVTGQANTEAFF
TGCAGCGTAACGGGACAGGCGAACACTGAAGCTTTCTTT
>TRBJ1-1|NA|TRBD1|TRBV19
CASSTTGVSAFF
TGTGCCAGTAGTACAACAGGGGTTTCAGCTTTCTTT
>TRBJ2-2|few|TRBD2|TRBV2
CASSGTSGSYTGELFF
TGTGCCAGCAGTGGGACTAGCGGATCTTACACCGGGGAGCTGTTTTTT
>TRBJ2-1|NA|NA|TRBV19
CASSAGRDSYNEQFF
TGTGCCAGCTCTGCTGGGCGGGACTCCTACAATGAGCAGTTCTTC
>TRBJ2-5|few|TRBD2|TRBV7-2
CASSLSGVETQYF
TGTGCCAGCAGCTTAAGCGGGGTGGAGACCCAGTACTTC
>TRBJ2-5|NA|TRBD1|TRBV28
CASSLGFQGVPETQYF
TGTGCCAGCAGTTTAGGTTTCCAGGGGGTCCCAGAGACCCAGTACTTC
>TRBJ2-7|NA|NA|TRBV20-1
CSAKRDLGQYF
TGCAGTGCTAAACGCGACCTAGGGCAGTACTTC
>TRBJ2-7|NA|TRBD2|TRBV11-2
CASSFTGLAGGLIYEQYF
TGTGCCAGCAGCTTCACGGGACTAGCGGGAGGATTAATCTACGAGCAGTACTTC
>TRBJ2-5|NA|NA|TRBV5-4
CASSLGVGQETQYF
TGTGCCAGCAGCTTGGGTGTCGGCCAAGAGACCCAGTACTTC
>TRBJ2-5|few|TRBD2|TRBV7-3
CASSPSGAETQYF
TGTGCCAGCAGCCCTAGCGGGGCGGAGACCCAGTACTTC
>TRBJ1-1|few|NA|TRBV5-1
CASSFIFGSENTEAFF
TGCGCCAGCAGCTTTATCTTCGGGTCCGAGAACACTGAAGCTTTCTTT
>TRBJ2-5|NA|TRBD1|TRBV7-9
CASSFPPGGQGKETQYF
TGTGCCAGCAGCTTCCCACCGGGGGGACAGGGAAAAGAGACCCAGTACTTC
>TRBJ2-5|few|TRBD1|TRBV6-5
CASSRGQASETQYF
TGTGCCAGCAGTCGAGGACAGGCCTCAGAGACCCAGTACTTC
>TRBJ1-5|NA|NA|TRBV2
CASSDRLGPQHF
TGTGCCAGCAGTGACAGACTAGGGCCCCAGCATTTT
>TRBJ1-5|NA|NA|TRBV7-2
CASSDRFSNQPQHF
TGTGCCAGCAGCGACAGGTTTAGCAATCAGCCCCAGCATTTT
>TRBJ1-1|NA|NA|TRBV7-9
CASSFGGGTEAFF
TGTGCCAGCAGCTTTGGAGGTGGCACTGAAGCTTTCTTT
>TRBJ1-4|few|TRBD1|TRBV9
CASSLGQGREKLFF
TGTGCCAGCAGTTTAGGACAGGGGAGAGAAAAACTGTTTTTT
>TRBJ2-2|few|NA|TRBV4-2
CASSRTNTNTGELFF
TGTGCCAGCAGCCGGACTAACACGAACACCGGGGAGCTGTTTTTT
>TRBJ1-4|NA|TRBD1|TRBV7-2
CASSWDRGREKLFF
TGTGCCAGCAGTTGGGACAGGGGGCGAGAAAAACTGTTTTTT
>TRBJ1-1|few|NA|TRBV18
CASSPPRTANTEAFF
TGTGCCAGCTCACCACCTCGGACAGCGAACACTGAAGCTTTCTTT
>TRBJ2-2|few|NA|TRBV11-3
CASSLDGRTNTGELFF
TGTGCCAGCAGCTTGGATGGCAGGACGAACACCGGGGAGCTGTTTTTT
>TRBJ2-5|few|NA|TRBV15
CATGPGTKETQYF
TGTGCCACCGGACCGGGGACAAAAGAGACCCAGTACTTC
>TRBJ2-3|few|NA|TRBV5-3
CASLRTQDTQYF
TGTGCCTCCCTAAGGACTCAAGATACGCAGTATTTT
>TRBJ2-7|few|NA|TRBV6-5
CASSKDGTYEQYF
TGTGCCAGCAGCAAGGACGGGACCTACGAGCAGTACTTC
>TRBJ2-5|NA|NA|TRBV28
CASPDPVGKTQYF
TGTGCCAGCCCTGACCCAGTCGGGAAGACCCAGTACTTC
>TRBJ2-2|NA|NA|TRBV19
CASSYRSGELFF
TGTGCCAGTAGCTACCGATCCGGGGAGCTGTTTTTT
>TRBJ2-1|NA|NA|TRBV5-1
CASSLPGSSYNEQFF
TGCGCCAGCAGCCTCCCTGGGAGCTCCTACAATGAGCAGTTCTTC
>TRBJ2-1|NA|TRBD1|TRBV5-1
CASSIQGTGVYNEQFF
TGCGCCAGCAGCATCCAGGGGACAGGGGTTTACAATGAGCAGTTCTTC
>TRBJ2-2|NA|TRBD2|TRBV7-3
CASSPRRTSGVNTGELFF
TGTGCCAGCAGCCCAAGAAGGACTAGCGGAGTTAACACCGGGGAGCTGTTTTTT
>TRBJ2-6|NA|TRBD1|TRBV5-1
CASSAGTGSGANVLTF
TGCGCCAGCAGCGCAGGGACAGGGTCTGGGGCCAACGTCCTGACTTTC
>TRBJ1-1|NA|NA|TRBV6-5
CASSYSWGRGTEAFF
TGTGCCAGCAGTTACTCTTGGGGAAGAGGGACTGAAGCTTTCTTT
>TRBJ1-2|NA|NA|TRBV28
CASSSHEPYTF
TGTGCCAGCAGTTCCCACGAGCCCTACACCTTC
>TRBJ1-1|NA|NA|TRBV6-4
CASSVEQYTEAFF
TGTGCCAGCAGTGTGGAACAGTACACTGAAGCTTTCTTT
>TRBJ1-2|NA|NA|TRBV27
CASSFQGSNYGYTF
TGTGCCAGCAGTTTTCAGGGATCTAACTATGGCTACACCTTC
>TRBJ1-2|few|TRBD1|TRBV7-3
CASSPGTGQGYTF
TGTGCCAGCAGCCCAGGGACAGGGCAAGGCTACACCTTC
>TRBJ2-7|few|NA|TRBV29-1
CSFGTGYEQYF
TGCAGCTTCGGAACAGGCTACGAGCAGTACTTC
>TRBJ1-5|few|NA|TRBV27
CANLNGVQPQHF
TGTGCCAACTTAAATGGAGTACAGCCCCAGCATTTT
>TRBJ2-4|few|TRBD1|TRBV9
CASSVGDSVSKNIQYF
TGTGCCAGCAGCGTAGGGGACAGTGTTTCTAAAAACATTCAGTACTTC
>TRBJ2-2|few|TRBD1|TRBV4-2
CASSPRIGQGATGELFF
TGTGCCAGCAGCCCACGCATTGGACAGGGGGCGACCGGGGAGCTGTTTTTT
>TRBJ2-3|NA|NA|TRBV28
CASRRSGPGTDTQYF
TGTGCCAGCAGAAGGAGCGGACCGGGAACAGATACGCAGTATTTT